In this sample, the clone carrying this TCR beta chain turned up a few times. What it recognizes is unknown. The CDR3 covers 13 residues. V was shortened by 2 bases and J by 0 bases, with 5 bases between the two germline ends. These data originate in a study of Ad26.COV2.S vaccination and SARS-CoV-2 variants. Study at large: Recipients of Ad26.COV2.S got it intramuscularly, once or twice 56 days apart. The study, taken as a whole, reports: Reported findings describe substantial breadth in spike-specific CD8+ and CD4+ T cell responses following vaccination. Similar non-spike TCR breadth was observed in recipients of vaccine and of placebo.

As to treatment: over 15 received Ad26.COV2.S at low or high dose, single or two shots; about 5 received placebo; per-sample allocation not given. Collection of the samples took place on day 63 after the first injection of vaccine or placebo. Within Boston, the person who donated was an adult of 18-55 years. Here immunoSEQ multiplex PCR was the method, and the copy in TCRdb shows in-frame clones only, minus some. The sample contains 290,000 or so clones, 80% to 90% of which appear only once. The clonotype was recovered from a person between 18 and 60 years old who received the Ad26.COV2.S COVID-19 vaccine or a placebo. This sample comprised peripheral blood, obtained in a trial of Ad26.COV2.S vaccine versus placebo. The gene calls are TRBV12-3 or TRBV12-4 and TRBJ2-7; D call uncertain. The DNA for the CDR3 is TGTGCCAGCAGTTTAACCCTCTCCTACGAGCAGTACTTC. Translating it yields CASSLTLSYEQYF.